One and the same sample provided the 3 T cell receptor beta chains below, sequenced in a study of identical twins. Using its own MiXCR run on the 5' RACE reads, TCRdb lists one record per CDR3 protein. The table shows a few hundred thousand distinct CDR3 sequences, with about 8% occurring only once. This sample was also put to use in a study of yellow fever vaccine responses in identical twins.

Specimen: CD8+ T cells sorted from blood. The receptors derive from a woman aged 18-29 years in good health.

With respect to this clonotype: Given a much more abundant clone one base away, this may be a read error. This chain connects TRBV19 to TRBJ2-7, with TRBD2 matching over 8 bases. This CDR3 has 15 residues. The germline CDR1 and CDR2 sequences are LNHDA and SQIVND (reference sequence). V gave up 4 bases and J gave up 2 bases; unmatched junction bases: 7. The CDR3 DNA reads as TGTGCCAGTAGTAATGCGGGAGGTATTCCCTACGAGCAGTACTTC. It translates to CASSNAGGIPYEQYF.

In this sample, this clonotype turned up once. This rearrangement joins TRBV7-4 to TRBJ2-5; TRBD1 aligns across 8 bases. J gave up 3 bases and V 1 base, and 7 bases lay outside the gene matches. The V gene's germline CDR1 is SGHVT and CDR2 SQSDAQ. The CDR3 loop spans 16 amino acids. In DNA, the CDR3 is TGTGCCAGCAGCTTAGTACAGGGGGAATCTAAAGAGACCCAGTACTTC. It encodes CASSLVQGESKETQYF.

This clonotype came up a few times. V usage is TRBV25-1 and J usage is TRBJ2-7; TRBD1 aligns across 7 bases. The CDR3 has 15 amino acids. Germline loops: CDR1 MGHDK, CDR2 SYGVNS. The V and J ends lost 5 bases and 0 bases, in that order; junction bases with no gene match: 7. CDR3 region: CASSPPTGPSYEQYF. For the CDR3, the DNA is TGTGCCAGCAGTCCACCGACAGGGCCCTCCTACGAGCAGTACTTC.